The 21 T cell receptor beta chains below all came from one sample that was sequenced in a study of spatial heterogeneity in lung cancer. TCRdb used MiXCR to reprocess the 5' RACE reads, holding one entry per CDR3 protein. The repertoire holds over 70,000 distinct CDR3 sequences, with around 9.3% as singletons. Time point described: blood at routine non-recurrence follow-up after resection. Source: PBMCs, taken at follow-up. All receptors derive from a female donor with early-stage non-small cell lung cancer.

This clonotype was seen at least ten times. The V and J genes are TRBV12-5 and TRBJ2-7; tentative D call: TRBD1 (5 bases). Trimming removed 6 bases from V and 7 bases from J, with 13 bases in between. Germline-derived CDR1 and CDR2 are LGHNT and FRNRAP. CDR3 length: 12 residues. DNA of the CDR3: TGTGCTAGTGGGGGGCCCCTTGGGGAGCAGTACTTC. Protein sequence: CASGGPLGEQYF.

This clonotype has ten or more counts. The rearrangement joins TRBV3-1 to TRBJ2-5; D may correspond to TRBD1 or TRBD2 (5 bases each). The V end lost 6 bases, the J end lost 4 bases, and 21 bases lay between the germline ends. The germline gives CDR1 LGHDT, CDR2 YNNKEL (reference sequence). The CDR3 totals 16 residues. The CDR3 DNA sequence: TGTGCCAGCAGTATTGAAGGGGCGGTGAGGGGAGAGACCCAGTACTTC. Protein sequence: CASSIEGAVRGETQYF.

The CDR3 loop is CASSLASSPYSPGAFF. For the CDR3, the DNA is TGTGCCAGCAGCTTAGCCTCCTCTCCATATTCCCCGGGGGCTTTCTTT. This chain links TRBV7-8 with TRBJ1-1; D unresolved. There are 16 residues in the CDR3. CDR1 is SGHVS, CDR2 FQNEAQ, per germline. Trimming pared 0 bases from V and 11 bases from J, leaving 22 bases between.

This clonotype was counted at least ten times. CDR3 nucleotides: TGTGCCAGCAGCATTACAGGGATAGGCATTCAGTACTTC. This codes for CASSITGIGIQYF. The rearrangement joins TRBV9 to TRBJ2-4; D may be TRBD1 (6 bases). The CDR3 sequence is 13 residues long. The V end was cut by 4 bases, the J end by 9 bases, with 14 bases between. Per the germline V gene, CDR1 is SGDLS and CDR2 is YYNGEE.

The J gene is TRBJ2-3, the V gene TRBV29-1; a possible D gene is TRBD2 (5 bases). Deletions cut 3 bases from V and 1 base from J, with 11 bases between. The CDR3 consists of 14 residues. Germline CDR1 is SQVTM and CDR2 is ANQGSEA. The CDR3 loop reads CSVDRRAGTDTQYF. The DNA of the CDR3 is TGCAGCGTTGATAGGCGGGCCGGCACAGATACGCAGTATTTT.

This clonotype has at least ten counts. This sequence joins TRBV3-1 and TRBJ2-3; D is unclear. The CDR3 is 13 residues long. Germline values: CDR1 LGHDT, CDR2 YNNKEL (reference sequence). Trimming shortened V by 3 bases and J by 5 bases, and 9 bases separated the two germline ends. The CDR3, as DNA: TGTGCCAGCAGCCAGGACCGGGTAGATACGCAGTATTTT. Translating gives CASSQDRVDTQYF.

The V and J genes are TRBV10-2 and TRBJ2-7; D is undetermined. The CDR3 sequence is 13 residues long. V lost 3 bases and J 3 bases, leaving 9 bases between the germline ends. Germline V lookup: CDR1 WSHSY, CDR2 SAAADI. CDR3: CASSDVSNYEQYF. The DNA of the CDR3 is TGCGCCAGCAGTGACGTGAGCAACTACGAGCAGTACTTC.

The chain's CDR3 is CASSPRDGQETQYF. CDR3 DNA: TGTGCCAGCTCACCTCGGGATGGCCAAGAGACCCAGTACTTC. The rearrangement links TRBV18 to TRBJ2-5, with D possibly being TRBD2 (5 bases). Trimming pared 3 bases from V and 1 base from J, leaving 9 bases between. The CDR3 is made up of 14 amino acids. Germline-derived CDR1 and CDR2 are KGHSH and LQKENI. The entire variable domain, with the rest obtained from reference TRBV18 and TRBJ2-5, is as follows: NAGVMQNPRHLVRRRGQEARLRCSPMKGHSHVYWYRQLPEEGLKFMVYLQKENIIDESGMPKERFSAEFPKEGPSILRIQQVVRGDSAAYFCASSPRDGQETQYFGPGTRLLVL.

This clonotype appeared many times. The chain combines TRBV5-8 with TRBJ2-7, with 8 bases aligning to TRBD1. V was pared by 4 bases and J by 3 bases, with 12 bases of the junction left unmatched. Looked up from germline, CDR1 is SGHTS and CDR2 is YDEGEE. The CDR3 consists of 16 residues. The CDR3 DNA is TGTGCCAGCAGCCCCCGATTTGGACAGGGTGGCTACGAGCAGTACTTC. It codes for CASSPRFGQGGYEQYF.

The genes are TRBV6-5 and TRBJ1-2; D is perhaps TRBD1 (6 bases). The CDR3 has 16 amino acids. V lost 0 bases, J lost 4 bases, and 15 bases lay in between. Germline V CDR1 and CDR2: MNHEY, SVGAGI. In DNA, the CDR3 is TGTGCCAGCAGTTACTCGACGCCCCCAGGGGCCTATGGCTACACCTTC. This encodes CASSYSTPPGAYGYTF.

This clonotype has just a few counts. The chain employs TRBV20-1 and TRBJ2-3, with no clear D. The CDR3 covers 11 residues. Trimming left V 7 bases short and J 2 bases short, with 7 bases between. Looked up from germline, CDR1 is DFQATT and CDR2 is SNEGSKA (reference sequence). The DNA for the CDR3 is TGCAGTGGAAGGCACACAGATACGCAGTATTTT. Residues: CSGRHTDTQYF.

This clonotype was recorded at least ten times. This rearrangement joins TRBV6-6 to TRBJ2-2; no clear D. The germline V gene has CDR1 MNHNY and CDR2 SVGAGI (reference sequence). CDR3 size: 14 residues. V was cut by 2 bases and J by 0 bases, with 4 bases left in between. CDR3 nucleotides: TGTGCCAGCAGTTACATTTCGAACACCGGGGAGCTGTTTTTT. Its translation: CASSYISNTGELFF.

The gene calls are TRBV7-6 and TRBJ2-7; 7 bases line up with TRBD2. The J segment lost 1 base and the V segment lost 1 base, leaving 13 bases of the junction unmatched. The germline CDR1 and CDR2 sequences are SGHVS and FNYEAQ. The CDR3 runs 18 residues. This CDR3 is CASSLGSSGKTTSYEQYF. The CDR3 DNA reads TGTGCCAGCAGCTTAGGGTCTAGCGGTAAAACGACATCCTACGAGCAGTACTTC. Supplemented by reference TRBV7-6 and TRBJ2-7, the full variable domain reads GAGVSQSPRYKVTKRGQDVALRCDPISGHVSLYWYRQALGQGPEFLTYFNYEAQQDKSGLPNDRFSAERPEGSISTLTIQRTEQRDSAMYRCASSLGSSGKTTSYEQYFGPGTRLTVT.

This clonotype has only a few counts. The V call is TRBV5-1, the J call TRBJ1-3; TRBD1 matches at 7 bases. CDR3 length equals 14 residues. CDR1 and CDR2 from the germline V gene are SGHRS and YFSETQ. With 4 bases clipped from V and 1 base from J, the junction kept 2 bases outside the gene matches. The CDR3 spells CASSQTGSGNTIYF. CDR3 DNA: TGCGCCAGCAGCCAGACAGGGTCTGGAAACACCATATATTTT.

There are many counts of this clonotype. The chain couples TRBV28 to TRBJ1-1; 7 positions match TRBD1. In germline, CDR1 is MDHEN, CDR2 SYDVKM. The J segment lost 5 bases and the V segment lost 11 bases, leaving 14 bases of the junction unmatched. The CDR3 totals 14 residues. The CDR3 nucleotides are TGTGCCGGGAGGGGGCGAGGGAGAAGAACTGAAGCTTTCTTT. This sequence encodes CAGRGRGRRTEAFF. Combining the CDR3 with reference TRBV28 and TRBJ1-1 gives the whole variable domain DVKVTQSSRYLVKRTGEKVFLECVQDMDHENMFWYRQDPGLGLRLIYFSYDVKMKEKGDIPEGYSVSREKKERFSLILESASTNQTSMYLCAGRGRGRRTEAFFGQGTRLTVV.

Of note for this clonotype: This sequence may be a read error, since a much larger clone differs from it by one base. The chain recombines TRBV5-5 with TRBJ2-4; D gene uncertain. CDR1 and CDR2 (germline): SGHKS, YYEKEE (reference sequence). CDR3 length equals 15 residues. The CDR3 spells CGSSSPNSLQNIQYF. The CDR3, as DNA: TGTGGCAGCAGCTCCCCCAACAGCCTACAAAACATTCAGTACTTC.

As for this clonotype: This sequence may be a read error, since a much larger clone differs from it by one base. This rearrangement joins TRBV15 to TRBJ2-3; D is unclear. Germline loops: CDR1 LNHNV, CDR2 YYDKDF (reference sequence). The CDR3 is 14 amino acids. The CDR3 loop is CVTSTMKTTDTQYF. The CDR3 bases are TGTGTCACCAGCACGATGAAAACCACAGATACGCAGTATTTT.

The sample holds a few counts of this clonotype. The chain is built from TRBV12-3 or TRBV12-4 and TRBJ1-4; possible D gene TRBD1, 6 bases. The CDR3 is 14 amino acids. V was clipped by 5 bases and J by 5 bases, with 12 bases between them. The chain's CDR3 is CASSRDMPNEKLFF. As DNA, the CDR3 is TGTGCCAGCAGTCGGGACATGCCAAATGAAAAACTGTTTTTT.

The table lists this clonotype with many counts. The chain couples TRBV3-1 to TRBJ2-2, with D possibly called TRBD1 or TRBD2 (5 bases each). Germline V CDR1 and CDR2: LGHDT, YNNKEL (reference sequence). Trimming took off 5 bases at V and 6 bases at J, with 13 bases between the two ends. This CDR3 is built from 14 residues. CDR3 sequence (DNA): TGTGCCAGCAGCTTGGGACCCAGGGCCGGGGAGCTGTTTTTT. This sequence encodes CASSLGPRAGELFF. Full variable domain (rest looked up from reference TRBV3-1 and TRBJ2-2): DTAVSQTPKYLVTQMGNDKSIKCEQNLGHDTMYWYKQDSKKFLKIMFSYNNKELIINETVPNRFSPKSPDKAHLNLHINSLELGDSAVYFCASSLGPRAGELFFGEGSRLTVL.

At least ten counts were recorded for this clonotype. J is TRBJ1-2 and V is TRBV11-2; TRBD1 agrees at 7 bases. Losses at the gene ends were 4 bases for V and 3 bases for J; bases not matched to a gene: 8. The CDR3 totals 15 residues. Germline lookup yields CDR1 SGHAT and CDR2 FQNNGV. The chain's CDR3 is CASSYGQEYHYGYTF. Here the CDR3 DNA reads TGTGCCAGCAGCTACGGACAGGAGTATCACTATGGCTACACCTTC.

This clonotype was seen ten or more times. The rearrangement links TRBV5-4 to TRBJ2-1, with TRBD2 as a possible D gene (6 bases). The CDR3 loop spans 16 amino acids. Trimming removed 0 bases from V and 6 bases from J, with 16 bases in between. Germline V lookup: CDR1 SGHNT, CDR2 YYREEE (reference sequence). The CDR3 DNA sequence: TGTGCCAGCAGCTTGGCACGACTAGGCCTAATCAATGAGCAGTTCTTC. This sequence encodes CASSLARLGLINEQFF. The whole variable domain, remainder taken from reference TRBV5-4 and TRBJ2-1, is ETGVTQSPTHLIKTRGQQVTLRCSSQSGHNTVSWYQQALGQGPQFIFQYYREEENGRGNFPPRFSGLQFPNYSSELNVNALELDDSALYLCASSLARLGLINEQFFGPGTRLTVL.